This T cell receptor (beta chain) was documented in a study of OX40 agonist ivuxolimab in advanced cancers. Study overall: The patients' treatment was ivuxolimab, an agonistic anti-OX40 (CD134) antibody. Study-wide results and limits: Partial responders at 0.1-3.0 mg/kg had among the lowest clonal expansion. Dose levels from 0.1 to 3.0 mg/kg saw CD4+ and CD8+ blood T cells expand clonally by week 6. The antigen specificity of the peripheral T cells (those that were expanded) was not determined.

Clones were sequenced by immunoSEQ multiplex PCR, and TCRdb holds only the in-frame ones, with some missing. The table lists roughly 67,000 clones, 80% to 90% of them singletons. Of note for this clone: The antigen is not known.

The CDR3 length is 13 residues. Per germline, CDR1 MRHNA and CDR2 SNTAGT. V was clipped by 6 bases and J by 3 bases, with 11 bases between them. V and J are TRBV6-4 and TRBJ1-2; a weak D match, TRBD1 (5 bases). The sequencing here drew on CD4+ or CD8+ T cells sorted from blood, taken in a trial of the OX40 agonist ivuxolimab. The TCR originated in an adult with an advanced solid tumor such as melanoma, head and neck, liver or kidney cancer. DNA of the CDR3: TGTGCCAGCAGGGGGGTAGGCGACTATGGCTACACCTTC. This translates into CASRGVGDYGYTF.